Presented here are 17 T cell receptor beta chains from one specimen sequenced in a study of shared clonotypes between healthy human individuals. Libraries were prepared by immunoSEQ multiplex PCR; TCRdb keeps only in-frame clonotypes and omits some of them. Of about half a million clones in the sample, more than 75% were seen once. Specimen: PBMCs. These receptors were taken from a woman in her thirties or forties in good health. Some clones in this sample may be carry-over from other donors' samples.

There are a few counts of this clone. This chain joins TRBV29-1 and TRBJ1-1, with D maybe TRBD1 (6 bases). The germline V gene has CDR1 SQVTM and CDR2 ANQGSEA. This CDR3 has 13 amino acids. V lost 7 bases, J lost 5 bases, and 17 bases lay in between. Here the CDR3 reads CSAKDSWLTEAFF. CDR3 DNA: TGCAGCGCTAAGGACAGCTGGTTGACTGAAGCTTTCTTT.

This chain joins TRBV5-8 and TRBJ2-5; 13 bases map to TRBD2. V trimming: 4 bases; J trimming: 5 bases; junction bases outside the gene matches: 5. Germline V gene sequence: CDR1 SGHTS, CDR2 YDEGEE. CDR3 length equals 15 residues. The DNA of the CDR3 is TGTGCCAGCAGCCCAGGACTAGCGGGAGTGGAGACCCAGTACTTC. Protein: CASSPGLAGVETQYF.

The chain has TRBV28 and TRBJ1-2; TRBD1 is a possible D gene (6 bases). Germline V gene data show CDR1 as MDHEN and CDR2 as SYDVKM. CDR3 length equals 16 residues. The V end was cut by 1 base, the J end by 5 bases, with 17 bases between. CDR3 region: CASSLLGQGRAYGYTF. CDR3 coding DNA: TGTGCCAGCAGTTTATTGGGCCAGGGGCGGGCATATGGCTACACCTTC.

The chain carries TRBV15 and TRBJ2-3, with 7 nucleotides matching TRBD1. The CDR3 runs to 15 residues. Germline V CDR1 and CDR2: LNHNV, YYDKDF (reference sequence). V shed 1 base and J 2 bases; nucleotides not matched to a gene: 3. CDR3 bases: TGTGCCACCAGCAGAGCGGGGACAGACACAGATACGCAGTATTTT. Translated, it gives CATSRAGTDTDTQYF. The entire variable domain, with the rest obtained from reference TRBV15 and TRBJ2-3, is as follows: DAMVIQNPRYQVTQFGKPVTLSCSQTLNHNVMYWYQQKSSQAPKLLFHYYDKDFNNEADTPDNFQSRRPNTSFCFLDIRSPGLGDTAMYLCATSRAGTDTDTQYFGPGTRLTVL.

The rearrangement links TRBV5-4 to TRBJ1-2, with D perhaps TRBD1 (6 bases). CDR1 is SGHNT and CDR2 is YYREEE in the germline V gene (reference sequence). Trimming shortened V by 4 bases and J by 7 bases, and 17 bases separated the two germline ends. The CDR3 runs 14 residues. The CDR3 DNA sequence: TGTGCCAGCAGCCTTAATAGGGGGACGGGTGGCTACACCTTC. Amino acids: CASSLNRGTGGYTF.

CDR3 loop: CASSEDREETQYF. The CDR3 DNA is TGTGCCAGCAGCGAAGACAGGGAAGAGACCCAGTACTTC. This sequence joins TRBV13 and TRBJ2-5; 7 nucleotides line up with TRBD1. The length of the CDR3 is 13 residues. V lost 5 bases, J lost 3 bases, and 3 bases stayed unmatched. CDR1 and CDR2 (germline): PRHDT, FYEKMQ (reference sequence).

The chain carries TRBV9 and TRBJ2-3, with D uncertain. Germline values: CDR1 SGDLS, CDR2 YYNGEE. CDR3 length: 16 residues. V lost 0 bases and J 9 bases, leaving 20 bases between the germline ends. The CDR3 loop reads CASSVGAPNFPVTQYF. In DNA, the CDR3 is TGTGCCAGCAGCGTAGGGGCCCCGAATTTCCCTGTAACGCAGTATTTT.

The V gene is TRBV6-1, the J gene TRBJ1-4; the D is unclear. V was pared by 6 bases and J by 8 bases, with 16 bases between. Germline CDR1 reads MNHNS; CDR2 reads SASEGT. This CDR3 is 14 amino acids long. The CDR3: CASRGARYKEKLFF. CDR3 sequence (DNA): TGTGCCAGCAGAGGAGCACGGTATAAGGAAAAACTGTTTTTT.

The chain is built from TRBV19 and TRBJ1-1; no clear D. Germline V gives CDR1 LNHDA, CDR2 SQIVND (reference sequence). V was shortened by 3 bases and J by 2 bases, with 10 bases between the two germline ends. The CDR3 totals 14 residues. The CDR3 DNA reads as TGTGCCAGTAGTATTGGCAGTTATAACACTGAAGCTTTCTTT. Protein product: CASSIGSYNTEAFF.

This chain joins TRBV9 and TRBJ2-1; 7 bases are shared with TRBD1. The germline CDR1 and CDR2 sequences are SGDLS and YYNGEE. The CDR3 consists of 16 residues. V lost 0 bases to trimming and J lost 5 bases; unmatched junction nucleotides: 8. As DNA, the CDR3 is TGTGCCAGCAGCGTAGATCCCAGGGGGATGGACAATGAGCAGTTCTTC. Its translation is CASSVDPRGMDNEQFF.

This rearrangement joins TRBV9 to TRBJ2-2; 10 bases map to TRBD1. CDR1 and CDR2 (germline): SGDLS, YYNGEE. CDR3 length: 15 amino acids. The trim removed 4 bases at V and 4 bases at J, leaving 4 bases unmatched. The CDR3: CASSPRTGGTGELFF. CDR3 in DNA: TGTGCCAGCAGCCCCCGGACAGGGGGCACCGGGGAGCTGTTTTTT.

This clone was seen once. CDR3 in amino acids: CASRRTALSTEQYF. The CDR3 DNA sequence: TGTGCCAGCAGGAGGACAGCTCTCTCTACGGAGCAGTACTTC. The chain employs TRBV6-4 and TRBJ2-7; perhaps TRBD1 as D (6 bases). With 6 bases removed from V and 7 bases from J, the gap between germline ends came to 19 bases. Germline V gene lookup returns CDR1 MRHNA and CDR2 SNTAGT. The CDR3 is made up of 14 amino acids.

V usage is TRBV13 and J usage is TRBJ2-3; D call uncertain. The V gene lost 2 bases and the J gene lost 5 bases, with 5 bases spanning the gap. The germline CDR1 and CDR2 sequences are PRHDT and FYEKMQ (reference sequence). The length of the CDR3 is 12 residues. Written as DNA, the CDR3 is TGTGCCAGCAGCTTAAATGTAGATACGCAGTATTTT. Encoded protein: CASSLNVDTQYF.

The chain uses TRBV4-2 and TRBJ1-1; weak D call: TRBD1 (6 bases). Germline loops: CDR1 LGHNA, CDR2 YNFKEQ. The CDR3 sequence is 15 residues long. V lost 4 bases and J 2 bases, leaving 14 bases between the germline ends. The CDR3, as DNA: TGTGCCAGCAGCCGCAATACAGGGAGTAACACTGAAGCTTTCTTT. The encoded protein is CASSRNTGSNTEAFF.

The rearrangement joins TRBV2 to TRBJ1-1, with TRBD1 as a possible D gene (5 bases). Trimming took off 7 bases at V and 5 bases at J, with 17 bases between the two ends. The CDR3 is made up of 14 amino acids. CDR1 SNHLY and CDR2 FYNNEI come from the germline V gene. In nucleotides, the CDR3 is TGTGCCAGCAACCAGGGACGCGGTAGAACTGAAGCTTTCTTT. It is translated as CASNQGRGRTEAFF.

Remarks on this clone: Other nucleotide sequences in the sample specify the same CDR3. This chain links TRBV10-3 with TRBJ1-5, with D unclear. Trimming removed 1 base from V and 4 bases from J, with 11 bases in between. The V gene's germline CDR1 is ENHRY and CDR2 SYGVKD. This CDR3 has 15 residues. CDR3 region: CAISEFLPSNQPQHF. In DNA, the CDR3 is TGTGCCATCAGTGAGTTCCTCCCCAGTAATCAGCCCCAGCATTTT.

This clone has just one count. The chain carries TRBV18 and TRBJ1-1; D is possibly TRBD1 (6 bases). The germline CDR1 and CDR2 sequences are KGHSH and LQKENI. Trimming took off 6 bases at V and 6 bases at J, with 14 bases between the two ends. The CDR3 is 13 amino acids. Written as DNA, the CDR3 is TGTGCCAGCTCCGGCGGGGGGCTATCTGAAGCTTTCTTT. It codes for CASSGGGLSEAFF.